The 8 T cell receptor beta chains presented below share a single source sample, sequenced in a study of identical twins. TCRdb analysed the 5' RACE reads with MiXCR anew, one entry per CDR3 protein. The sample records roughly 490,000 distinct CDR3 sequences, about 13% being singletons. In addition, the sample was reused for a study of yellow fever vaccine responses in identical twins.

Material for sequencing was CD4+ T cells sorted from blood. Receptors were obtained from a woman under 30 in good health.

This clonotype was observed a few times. Here the CDR3 reads CSASHASGGHTDTQYF. DNA for the CDR3: TGCAGTGCTAGTCATGCTAGCGGGGGACACACAGATACGCAGTATTTT. The chain recombines TRBV20-1 with TRBJ2-3; TRBD2 aligns across 10 bases. Germline values: CDR1 DFQATT, CDR2 SNEGSKA (reference sequence). V dropped 3 bases and J dropped 2; count of bases not matched to a gene: 8. The CDR3 sequence is 16 residues long.

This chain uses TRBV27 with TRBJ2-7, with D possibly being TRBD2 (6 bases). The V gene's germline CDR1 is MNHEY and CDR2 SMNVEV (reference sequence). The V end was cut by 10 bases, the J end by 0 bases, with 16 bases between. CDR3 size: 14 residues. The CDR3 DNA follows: TGTGCCACCTCCCCAGCGGGTGTCTCCTACGAGCAGTACTTC. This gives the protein CATSPAGVSYEQYF.

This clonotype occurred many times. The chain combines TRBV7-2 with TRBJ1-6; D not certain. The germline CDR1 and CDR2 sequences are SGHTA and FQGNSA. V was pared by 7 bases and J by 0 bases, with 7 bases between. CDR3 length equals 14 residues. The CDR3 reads CASTESSYNSPLHF. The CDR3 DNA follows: TGTGCCAGCACGGAGAGCTCCTATAATTCACCCCTCCACTTT.

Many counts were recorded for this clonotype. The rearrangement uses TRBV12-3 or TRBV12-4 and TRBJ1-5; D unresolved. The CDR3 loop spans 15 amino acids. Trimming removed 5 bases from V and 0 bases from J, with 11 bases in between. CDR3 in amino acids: CASSRSDLSNQPQHF. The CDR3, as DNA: TGTGCCAGCAGTCGAAGCGACCTTAGCAATCAGCCCCAGCATTTT.

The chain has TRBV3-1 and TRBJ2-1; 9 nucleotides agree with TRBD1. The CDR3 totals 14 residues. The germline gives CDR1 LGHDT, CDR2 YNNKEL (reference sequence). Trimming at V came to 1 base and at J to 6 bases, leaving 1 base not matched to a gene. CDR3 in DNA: TGTGCCAGCAGCCAAGGGACAGGGGTCAATGAGCAGTTCTTC. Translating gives CASSQGTGVNEQFF.

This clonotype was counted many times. The CDR3, as DNA: TGTGCCAGCAGTCAACAGGGATCCCAAGAGACCCAGTACTTC. Translating it yields CASSQQGSQETQYF. The chain employs TRBV4-2 and TRBJ2-5; TRBD1 might be the D (6 bases). The CDR3 spans 14 residues. CDR1 is LGHNA, CDR2 YNFKEQ, per germline. Trimming left V 6 bases short and J 1 base short, with 12 bases between.

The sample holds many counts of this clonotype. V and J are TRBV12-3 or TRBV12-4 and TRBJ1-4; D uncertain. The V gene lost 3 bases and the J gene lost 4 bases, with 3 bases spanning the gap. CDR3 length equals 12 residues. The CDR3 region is CASSFSNEKLFF. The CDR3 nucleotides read TGTGCCAGCAGTTTTAGTAATGAAAAACTGTTTTTT.

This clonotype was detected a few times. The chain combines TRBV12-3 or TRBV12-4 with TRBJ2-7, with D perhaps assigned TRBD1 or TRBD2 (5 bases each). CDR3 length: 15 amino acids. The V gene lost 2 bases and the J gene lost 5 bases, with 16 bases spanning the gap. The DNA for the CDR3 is TGTGCCAGCAGTTTAAATGGGGGAATCGGCCACGAGCAGTACTTC. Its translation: CASSLNGGIGHEQYF.